This T cell receptor (beta chain) emerged from a study of cytomegalovirus exposure and HLA in healthy donors. A multiplex PCR was run with 60 Vbeta primers and 13 Jbeta primers. Generated by immunoSEQ multiplex PCR, the TCRdb table keeps only in-frame clones and is missing some. The table includes over 120,000 clones, approximately 80% detected once. Whole-study results and caveats: In vitro checks showed that a few CMV-associated chains really do target CMV antigens. Rates of TCR association differed by HLA locus in a later analysis, with DRB1 highest and HLA-C lowest.

The CDR3 spans 16 residues. The J segment lost 1 base and the V segment lost 1 base, leaving 4 bases of the junction unmatched. Germline CDR1 and CDR2: SGHDN and FVKESK. As regards this clone: Its antigen is not known.

The rearrangement joins TRBV14 to TRBJ2-5; 9 positions agree with TRBD2. This TCR came from a woman aged 55 to 70 in good health and CMV-seropositive. Sequencing input: PBMCs. The chain's CDR3 is CASSQGLAGSQETQYF. The CDR3 DNA follows: TGTGCCAGCAGCCAAGGTCTAGCGGGAAGCCAAGAGACCCAGTACTTC.